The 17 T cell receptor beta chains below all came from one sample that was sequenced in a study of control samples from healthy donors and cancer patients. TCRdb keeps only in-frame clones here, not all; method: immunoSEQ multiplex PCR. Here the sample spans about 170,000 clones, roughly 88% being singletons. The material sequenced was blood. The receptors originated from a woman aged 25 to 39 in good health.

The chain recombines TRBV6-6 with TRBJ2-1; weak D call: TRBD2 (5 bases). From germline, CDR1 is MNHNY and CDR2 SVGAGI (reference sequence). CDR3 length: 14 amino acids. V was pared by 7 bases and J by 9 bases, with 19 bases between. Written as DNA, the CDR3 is TGTGCCAGCAACCACGGTGGTAGCGCGAGTGAGCAGTTCTTC. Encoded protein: CASNHGGSASEQFF.

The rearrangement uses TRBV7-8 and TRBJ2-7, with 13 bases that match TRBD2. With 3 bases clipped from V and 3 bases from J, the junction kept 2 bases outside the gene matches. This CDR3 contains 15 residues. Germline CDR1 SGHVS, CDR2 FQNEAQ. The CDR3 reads CASSLGTSGNYEQYV. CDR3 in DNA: TGTGCCAGCAGCTTGGGGACTAGCGGGAACTACGAGCAGTACGTC.

In DNA form, the CDR3 reads TGTGCCAGTAGTATATCCGCTGGGGGTAGCACAGATACGCAGTATTTT. It translates to CASSISAGGSTDTQYF. The genes are TRBV19 and TRBJ2-3, with D perhaps TRBD1 or TRBD2 (5 bases each). Trimming pared 2 bases from V and 0 bases from J, leaving 12 bases between. The CDR3 has 16 residues. CDR1 is LNHDA, CDR2 SQIVND, per germline (reference sequence).

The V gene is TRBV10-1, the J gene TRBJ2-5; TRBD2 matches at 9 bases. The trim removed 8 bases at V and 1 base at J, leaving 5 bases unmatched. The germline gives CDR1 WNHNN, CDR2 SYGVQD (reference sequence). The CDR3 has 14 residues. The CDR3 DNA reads TGCGCCAGCTCCAGCGGGGGGACCCAAGAGACCCAGTACTTC. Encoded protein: CASSSGGTQETQYF.

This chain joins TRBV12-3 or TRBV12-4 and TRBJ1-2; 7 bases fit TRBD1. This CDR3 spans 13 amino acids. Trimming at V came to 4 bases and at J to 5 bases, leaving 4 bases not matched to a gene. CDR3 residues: CASSWDSRYGYTF. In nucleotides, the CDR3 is TGTGCCAGCAGTTGGGACAGCCGATATGGCTACACCTTC.

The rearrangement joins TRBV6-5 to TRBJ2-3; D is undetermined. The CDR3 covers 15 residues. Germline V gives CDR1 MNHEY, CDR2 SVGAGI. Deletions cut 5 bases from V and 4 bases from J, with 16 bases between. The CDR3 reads CASSPTGRAADTQYF. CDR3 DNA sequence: TGTGCCAGCAGTCCGACGGGTCGGGCGGCAGATACGCAGTATTTT.

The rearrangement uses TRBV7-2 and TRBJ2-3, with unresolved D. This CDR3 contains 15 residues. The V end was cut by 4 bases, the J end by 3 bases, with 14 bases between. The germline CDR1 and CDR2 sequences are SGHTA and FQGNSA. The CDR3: CASSSPKDGTDTQYF. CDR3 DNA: TGTGCCAGCAGCTCCCCCAAGGACGGGACAGATACGCAGTATTTT.

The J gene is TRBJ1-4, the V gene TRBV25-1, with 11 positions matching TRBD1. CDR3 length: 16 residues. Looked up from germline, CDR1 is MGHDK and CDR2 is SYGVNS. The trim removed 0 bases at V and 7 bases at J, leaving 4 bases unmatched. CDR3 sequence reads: CASSEYLGTGGEKLFF. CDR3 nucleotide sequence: TGTGCCAGCAGTGAATACCTCGGGACAGGGGGTGAAAAACTGTTTTTT.

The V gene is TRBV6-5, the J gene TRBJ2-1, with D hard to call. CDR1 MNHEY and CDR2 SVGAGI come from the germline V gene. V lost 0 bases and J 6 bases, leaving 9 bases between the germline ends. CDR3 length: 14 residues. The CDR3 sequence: CASSYSSPPNEQFF. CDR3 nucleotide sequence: TGTGCCAGCAGTTACTCGAGTCCACCCAATGAGCAGTTCTTC.

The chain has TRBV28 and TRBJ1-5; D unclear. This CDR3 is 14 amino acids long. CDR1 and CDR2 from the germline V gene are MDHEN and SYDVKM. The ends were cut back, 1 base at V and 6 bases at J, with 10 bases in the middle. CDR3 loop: CASSLLRGGQPQHF. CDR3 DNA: TGTGCCAGCAGTTTATTGCGGGGTGGTCAGCCCCAGCATTTT.

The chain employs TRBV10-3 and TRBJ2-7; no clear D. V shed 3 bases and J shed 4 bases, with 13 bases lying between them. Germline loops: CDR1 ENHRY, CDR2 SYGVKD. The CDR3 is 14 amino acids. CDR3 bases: TGTGCCATCAGTGAACTCACGTGGGGATACGAGCAGTACTTC. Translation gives CAISELTWGYEQYF.

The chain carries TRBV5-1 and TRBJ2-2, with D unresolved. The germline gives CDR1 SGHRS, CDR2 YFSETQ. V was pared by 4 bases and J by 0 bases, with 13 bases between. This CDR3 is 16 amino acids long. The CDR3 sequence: CASSPYGLANTGELFF. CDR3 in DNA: TGCGCCAGCAGCCCGTACGGCTTAGCGAACACCGGGGAGCTGTTTTTT.

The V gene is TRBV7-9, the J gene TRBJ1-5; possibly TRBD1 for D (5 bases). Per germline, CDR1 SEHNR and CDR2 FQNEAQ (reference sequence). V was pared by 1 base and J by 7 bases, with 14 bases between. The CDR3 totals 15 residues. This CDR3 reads CASSLGGTEGQPQHF. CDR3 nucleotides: TGTGCCAGCAGCTTAGGCGGGACCGAAGGCCAGCCCCAGCATTTT.

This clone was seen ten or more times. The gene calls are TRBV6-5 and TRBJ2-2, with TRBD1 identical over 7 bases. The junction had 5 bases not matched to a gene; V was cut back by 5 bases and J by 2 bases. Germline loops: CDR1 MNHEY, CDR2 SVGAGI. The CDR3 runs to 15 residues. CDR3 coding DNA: TGTGCCAGCAGTCCGCACAGGGGAAACACCGGGGAGCTGTTTTTT. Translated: CASSPHRGNTGELFF.

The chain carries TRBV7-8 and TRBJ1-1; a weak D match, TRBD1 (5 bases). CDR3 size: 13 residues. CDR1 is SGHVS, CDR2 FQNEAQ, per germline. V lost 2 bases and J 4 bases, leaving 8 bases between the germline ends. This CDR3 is CASSLTGGTEAFF. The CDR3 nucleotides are TGTGCCAGCAGCTTAACAGGAGGCACTGAAGCTTTCTTT.

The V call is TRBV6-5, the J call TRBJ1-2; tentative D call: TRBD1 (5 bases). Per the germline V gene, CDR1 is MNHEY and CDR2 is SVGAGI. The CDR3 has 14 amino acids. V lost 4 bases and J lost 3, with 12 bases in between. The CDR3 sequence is CASSSSGGYYGYTF. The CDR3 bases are TGTGCCAGCAGTTCCTCGGGGGGGTACTATGGCTACACCTTC.

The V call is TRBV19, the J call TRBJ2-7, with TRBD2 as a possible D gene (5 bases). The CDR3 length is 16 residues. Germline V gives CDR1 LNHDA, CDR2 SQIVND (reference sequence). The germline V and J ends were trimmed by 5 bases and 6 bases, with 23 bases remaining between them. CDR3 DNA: TGTGCCAGTAGTCCAACCGGGGTTCTCTCCGGTCGCGAGCAGTACTTC. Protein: CASSPTGVLSGREQYF.